In this sample, the clone carrying this T cell receptor beta chain turned up many times. These data belong to a study of spatial heterogeneity in lung cancer. Study information: Alpha-chain detections were consistently fewer than beta-chain detections among the sequences. In the raw reads, each unique TCR and UMI combination was present more than ten times on average.

Time point in this sample: blood at routine non-recurrence follow-up after resection. No cell sorting; template was whole RNA from tumor, lung tissue or PBMC. The CDR3 spans 15 residues. The germline gives CDR1 SGHTA, CDR2 FQGNSA. V lost 5 bases to trimming and J lost 9 bases, with 20 bases between them. Unique molecular identifiers, one per molecule, were present on every TCR cDNA molecule. TCRdb reanalysed the 5' RACE reads using MiXCR and keeps one entry per CDR3 protein. This sample has 20,000 to 30,000 distinct CDR3 sequences, with 9% to 10% found just once. This clonotype originated in a male donor with early-stage non-small cell lung cancer. Sequenced material: PBMCs, taken at follow-up. This chain uses TRBV7-2 with TRBJ2-1; tentative D call: TRBD2 (6 bases). For the CDR3, the DNA is TGTGCCAGCAGCCCCGGGGAGGCCAACCTCAGTGAGCAGTTCTTC. This translates into CASSPGEANLSEQFF.